Listed below are T cell receptor beta chains from one sample, sequenced in a study of T cells in Graves' hyperthyroidism and ophthalmopathy. MiXCR, applied by TCRdb to the multiplex PCR reads, yields one record per CDR3 protein. The sample lists 200,000 to 250,000 distinct CDR3 sequences, 15% to 20% occurring once. Sequences were obtained from blood. The receptor source for this set is a middle-aged man with Graves' hyperthyroidism. Both conserved end residues are part of each CDR3. A D gene is named only where the DNA matches it firmly. The size of a clone is reported for some rows only, either as once, few or many, or as a class for expanded clones.

V gene,J gene,clone size,D gene,CDR3 protein,CDR3 DNA
TRBV20-1,TRBJ1-5,many,TRBD1,CSARVPGQDNQPQHF,TGCAGTGCTAGAGTACCGGGACAGGACAATCAGCCCCAGCATTTT
TRBV7-7,TRBJ2-5,.,.,CASSLGAGPQETQYF,TGTGCTAGCAGCTTAGGGGCAGGCCCGCAAGAGACCCAGTACTTC
TRBV7-2,TRBJ2-1,many,TRBD2,CASSLDPPAVAGGNEQFF,TGTGCCAGCAGCTTAGATCCCCCGGCCGTAGCGGGGGGCAATGAGCAGTTCTTC
TRBV19,TRBJ2-3,few,.,CASSGRDSRTDTQYF,TGTGCCAGTAGTGGGCGGGACTCCCGCACAGATACGCAGTATTTT
TRBV19,TRBJ1-5,few,TRBD1,CASSKPLRTGANQPQHF,TGTGCCAGTAGTAAACCCCTTCGGACAGGGGCAAATCAGCCCCAGCATTTT
TRBV20-1,TRBJ2-6,.,.,CSAQHHSGANVLTF,TGCAGTGCCCAGCACCACTCTGGGGCCAACGTCCTGACTTTC
TRBV7-2,TRBJ2-7,many,TRBD2,CASSPPRGGRYEQYF,TGTGCCAGCAGCCCACCCCGGGGGGGCCGCTACGAGCAGTACTTC
TRBV6-2/TRBV6-3,TRBJ2-6,many,TRBD1,CASSYGTGLGQYSGANVLTF,TGTGCCAGCAGTTACGGGACAGGATTAGGCCAGTACTCTGGGGCCAACGTCCTGACTTTC
TRBV5-1,TRBJ2-5,.,.,CASSYNSLERDF,TGTGCCAGCAGCTACAATAGTCTTGAACGGGACTTC
TRBV19,TRBJ1-5,few,.,CASSMAGLSNQPQHF,TGTGCCAGTAGTATGGCAGGGTTAAGCAATCAGCCCCAGCATTTT
TRBV19,TRBJ1-5,few,.,CASSIAEYSNQPQHF,TGTGCCAGTAGTATTGCAGAGTATAGCAATCAGCCCCAGCATTTT
TRBV20-1,TRBJ2-3,.,.,CSARDLLRNTDTQYF,TGCAGTGCTAGAGATCTGCTACGGAACACAGATACGCAGTATTTT
TRBV7-2,TRBJ1-2,many,.,CASSLELFAFYGYTF,TGTGCCAGCAGCTTAGAACTCTTCGCCTTTTATGGCTACACCTTC
TRBV2,TRBJ1-6,many,.,CASSEWNIQGDSYNSPLHF,TGTGCCAGCAGTGAATGGAATATTCAGGGAGACTCCTATAATTCACCCCTCCACTTT
TRBV11-3,TRBJ2-2,many,.,CARGRGNLSNTGELFF,TGTGCCAGGGGCAGGGGAAACCTTTCGAACACCGGGGAGCTGTTTTTT
TRBV7-6,TRBJ1-3,many,.,CASSSTTGRTGNTIYF,TGTGCCAGCAGCTCCACTACAGGAAGGACAGGAAACACCATATATTTT
TRBV6-4,TRBJ2-7,many,.,CASRNGPLVDSYEQYF,TGTGCCAGCAGAAACGGGCCTCTGGTGGATTCCTACGAGCAGTACTTC
TRBV30,TRBJ1-5,few,TRBD1,CAWSVRQGEQPQHF,TGTGCCTGGAGTGTAAGGCAGGGGGAGCAGCCCCAGCATTTT
TRBV18,TRBJ2-1,few,TRBD2,CASSRWTSGGFNNEQFF,TGTGCCAGCTCCCGCTGGACTAGCGGGGGGTTCAACAATGAGCAGTTCTTC
TRBV20-1,TRBJ2-1,many,TRBD1,CSARERTGSFDEQFF,TGCAGTGCTAGAGAGCGGACAGGGTCTTTCGATGAGCAGTTCTTC
TRBV7-2,TRBJ2-3,.,TRBD2,CASSLVLGGGARTQYF,TGTGCCAGCAGCTTAGTTTTGGGCGGGGGGGCGCGTACGCAGTATTTT
TRBV5-6,TRBJ1-2,.,TRBD1,CASSRDRVVYGYTF,TGTGCCAGCAGCCGCGACAGGGTCGTCTATGGCTACACCTTC
TRBV20-1,TRBJ2-5,many,.,CSEGIQETQYF,TGCAGTGAAGGCATCCAAGAGACCCAGTACTTC
TRBV15,TRBJ2-1,many,TRBD2,CATSSSGGAYNEQFF,TGTGCCACCAGTTCTAGCGGGGGGGCCTACAATGAGCAGTTCTTC
TRBV10-1,TRBJ1-1,.,.,CASSESGTGRTEAFF,TGCGCCAGCAGTGAGTCCGGAACGGGTCGAACTGAAGCTTTCTTT
TRBV12-3/TRBV12-4,TRBJ1-2,many,.,CASSLAKYGYTF,TGTGCCAGCAGTTTGGCCAAGTATGGCTACACCTTC
TRBV19,TRBJ2-7,many,.,CASSTGPSYEQYF,TGTGCCAGTAGCACGGGACCCAGCTACGAGCAGTACTTC
TRBV7-3,TRBJ2-3,many,.,CASSSLPSTDTQYF,TGTGCCAGCAGCTCCCTTCCTTCCACAGATACGCAGTATTTT